This T cell receptor beta chain was sequenced for a study of Ad26.COV2.S vaccination and SARS-CoV-2 variants. Overall study: Participant was drawn from the COV1001 Ad26.COV2.S trial arm. Overall study results and limits: Reported post-vaccination CD8+ and CD4+ T cell responses to spike showed substantial breadth.

Comments on this clone: What it recognizes is unknown.

The CDR3 totals 19 residues. Germline V CDR1 and CDR2: SGHRS, YFSETQ. Trimming cost V 0 bases and J 0 bases, with 16 bases left between them. Specified treatment: around 19 received Ad26.COV2.S at low or high dose, single or two shots; roughly five received placebo; per-sample allocation not given. Sampling was done on day 63 after the first vaccine or placebo injection. Assay used: immunoSEQ multiplex PCR; TCRdb lists only in-frame clones, some missing. The table lists about 470,000 clones, around 91% of them singletons, with 4.3% in the top ten. The chain carries TRBV5-1 and TRBJ2-6; D might be TRBD1 (7 bases). The sequencing here drew on peripheral blood, taken in a trial of Ad26.COV2.S vaccine versus placebo. The receptor was derived from a person aged 18-65 years who received the Ad26.COV2.S COVID-19 vaccine or a placebo. CDR3 residues: CASSLAPGDRASGANVLTF. CDR3 nucleotides: TGCGCCAGCAGCTTGGCCCCGGGAGACAGGGCCTCTGGGGCCAACGTCCTGACTTTC.